This TCR beta chain originates from a study of T-cell memory formation after mild COVID-19. Each CDR3 protein is one row after TCRdb ran MiXCR on the 5' RACE reads. This table holds approximately 390,000 distinct CDR3 sequences, roughly 15% found once. This clonotype was recorded at least ten times. CDR1 and CDR2 from the germline V gene are SGHTA and FQGNSA. There are 13 residues in the CDR3. The ends were cut back, 4 bases at V and 1 base at J, with 6 bases in the middle. This rearrangement joins TRBV7-2 to TRBJ2-3, with D hard to call. The sequence came from a man aged 18 to 35 who had mild COVID-19 (a few samples of this study predate the infection). Cell type and time point are not known. The sequenced sample was PBMCs or a T cell subset sorted from them (not recorded which). This chain's CDR3 is CASSSFGTDTQYF. As DNA, the CDR3 is TGTGCCAGCAGCTCGTTCGGCACAGATACGCAGTATTTT.